This T cell receptor (beta chain) was retrieved from a study of blood T cell repertoires in COVID-19. Study in general: The United States, Italy and Spain provided the acute and convalescent COVID-19 samples. The cDNA or gDNA used as material had been derived from T cells, B-cell-depleted T cells, or PBMCs.

Germline CDR1 MDHEN, CDR2 SYDVKM. V shed 8 bases and J 6 bases; nucleotides not matched to a gene: 13. This CDR3 comprises 14 residues. Original handling: The assay estimated nucleated cells by amplifying reference gene primers. Assay: immunoSEQ multiplex PCR; the TCRdb copy retains only in-frame clones and omits some. V, J and clone size derive from that table, while D and trimming were established from the DNA sequence. Of tens of thousands of clones detected, 70% to 90% appear once; the ten largest clones hold 9.3%. V and J are TRBV28 and TRBJ2-7; 7 bases align to TRBD1. This receptor was identified in a human donor in a cohort sampled during active COVID-19. The sample was peripheral blood. The CDR3 DNA is TGTGCCAGCTACACTCCAGGGGGTACGGGCGAGCAGTACTTC. It translates to CASYTPGGTGEQYF. The entire variable domain, with the rest obtained from reference TRBV28 and TRBJ2-7, is as follows: DVKVTQSSRYLVKRTGEKVFLECVQDMDHENMFWYRQDPGLGLRLIYFSYDVKMKEKGDIPEGYSVSREKKERFSLILESASTNQTSMYLCASYTPGGTGEQYFGPGTRLTVT.